The next 10 T cell receptor beta chains were all read from a single sample in a study of technical replicates of blood from several donors. Repertoires were generated with immunoSEQ multiplex PCR, while TCRdb's copy carries only in-frame clones and drops some. The sample records over 50,000 clones, around 94% being singletons. Source material: T cells isolated from PBMCs. The source is a human donor in good health.

The gene calls are TRBV5-1 and TRBJ1-2, with a weak D call TRBD1 (5 bases). V lost 4 bases and J lost 8, with 15 bases in between. Germline assignment: CDR1 SGHRS and CDR2 YFSETQ. CDR3 length: 13 amino acids. DNA of the CDR3: TGCGCCAGCAGCCCAGGGAACGGACGAGGCTACACCTTC. This encodes CASSPGNGRGYTF.

J is TRBJ2-1 and V is TRBV10-1; tentative D call: TRBD2 (6 bases). The CDR3 totals 16 residues. With 0 bases removed from V and 6 bases from J, the gap between germline ends came to 15 bases. The germline CDR1 and CDR2 sequences are WNHNN and SYGVQD (reference sequence). CDR3 sequence (DNA): TGCGCCAGCAGTGAGTCGACTTTGCAGGGAGGCAATGAGCAGTTCTTC. Its translation: CASSESTLQGGNEQFF.

The J gene is TRBJ2-5, the V gene TRBV5-1; 8 nucleotides agree with TRBD1. There are 13 residues in the CDR3. Germline loops: CDR1 SGHRS, CDR2 YFSETQ. J gave up 9 bases and V 4 bases, and 8 bases lay outside the gene matches. CDR3 sequence (DNA): TGCGCCAGCAGCGACGGACAGGGTATCGCCCAGTACTTC. This codes for CASSDGQGIAQYF.

The chain has TRBV18 and TRBJ1-5; the match to TRBD1 covers 9 bases. CDR1 and CDR2 (germline): KGHSH, LQKENI. Germline trimming cut 3 bases from V and 11 bases from J; bases unmatched to any gene: 5. The CDR3 spans 13 residues. CDR3 region: CASSPDRDRAQHF. CDR3 bases: TGTGCCAGCTCACCGGATAGGGACAGGGCCCAGCATTTT.

This sequence joins TRBV7-9 and TRBJ2-3; unclear D gene. The CDR3 spans 15 residues. V was shortened by 1 base and J by 2 bases, with 10 bases between the two germline ends. Germline CDR1 reads SEHNR; CDR2 reads FQNEAQ (reference sequence). CDR3 sequence (DNA): TGTGCCAGCAGCTTAGGCAGGATGCTCACAGATACGCAGTATTTT. Residues: CASSLGRMLTDTQYF.

The rearrangement uses TRBV5-1 and TRBJ1-2, with no clear D. The CDR3 contains 15 residues. The V end was cut by 2 bases, the J end by 0 bases, with 11 bases between. Germline V gene sequence: CDR1 SGHRS, CDR2 YFSETQ. The CDR3 region is CASSFTPSTNYGYTF. In nucleotides, the CDR3 is TGCGCCAGCAGCTTCACCCCGTCTACTAACTATGGCTACACCTTC.

This clone appeared once. The chain employs TRBV10-3 and TRBJ2-7, with 12 bases matching TRBD2. This CDR3 comprises 16 residues. Trimming at V came to 6 bases and at J to 2 bases, leaving 8 bases not matched to a gene. CDR1 is ENHRY, CDR2 SYGVKD, per germline. The CDR3: CAIRQTSGSTPYEQYF. The CDR3 coding sequence is TGTGCCATCAGGCAGACTAGCGGGAGTACGCCCTACGAGCAGTACTTC.

This chain joins TRBV5-1 and TRBJ2-3; perhaps TRBD1 as D (6 bases). Germline V gene data show CDR1 as SGHRS and CDR2 as YFSETQ. The CDR3 consists of 16 residues. V dropped 0 bases and J dropped 4 bases, with 15 bases sitting between them. The CDR3 spells CASSLEGRGSADTQYF. For the CDR3, the DNA is TGCGCCAGCAGCTTGGAAGGCAGGGGTTCCGCAGATACGCAGTATTTT.

This clone was recorded only once. The genes are TRBV5-1 and TRBJ2-7; 8 nucleotides align to TRBD1. Germline V gives CDR1 SGHRS, CDR2 YFSETQ. Trimming at V came to 3 bases and at J to 2 bases, leaving 4 bases not matched to a gene. The CDR3 consists of 14 residues. The CDR3 DNA reads as TGCGCCAGCAGCTGGACAGGGTTGGCCTACGAGCAGTACTTC. Its translation: CASSWTGLAYEQYF. Based on the CDR3 plus reference TRBV5-1 and TRBJ2-7, the full variable domain is KAGVTQTPRYLIKTRGQQVTLSCSPISGHRSVSWYQQTPGQGLQFLFEYFSETQRNKGNFPGRFSGRQFSNSRSEMNVSTLELGDSALYLCASSWTGLAYEQYFGPGTRLTVT.

V and J are TRBV5-4 and TRBJ2-5; TRBD2 aligns across 9 bases. CDR1 and CDR2 (germline): SGHNT, YYREEE (reference sequence). After removal of 0 bases from V and 5 bases from J, the junction contained 5 bases not matched to a gene. CDR3 length equals 15 residues. The CDR3 nucleotides are TGTGCCAGCAGCTTGGGAGGGCGGGAGGGGGAGACCCAGTACTTC. This sequence encodes CASSLGGREGETQYF.